A selection of T cell receptor beta chains follows, all from one sample in a study of glioma-infiltrating T cells after dendritic cell vaccination. Repertoires were generated with immunoSEQ multiplex PCR, while TCRdb's copy carries only in-frame clones and drops some. The sample lists 65,000 to 80,000 clones, around 81% occurring once. The specimen comprised blood, sampled before dendritic cell vaccination. Every receptor here comes from a human donor with glioblastoma. Each CDR3 is given with its conserved first and last residue. A D gene is named only where the DNA matches it firmly. The listing skips clone size in some rows; elsewhere it reads once, few, many or a size class.

j_call clone_size d_call v_call cdr3_nt cdr3_aa
TRBJ2-4 . . TRBV20-1 TGCAGTGCTGGACTAAAAAACATTCAGTACTTC CSAGLKNIQYF
TRBJ1-2 . TRBD1 TRBV2 TGTGCCAGCGCCCGTCGGGACAGCATTACAAATAACTATGGCTACACCTTC CASARRDSITNNYGYTF
TRBJ1-5 . . TRBV2 TGTGCCAGCAGTGGTAACAGGGCCGATCAGCCCCAGCATTTT CASSGNRADQPQHF
TRBJ2-7 . . TRBV5-4 TGTGCCAGCAGCTTGGAAGCATCTACCTACGAGCAGTACTTC CASSLEASTYEQYF
TRBJ2-7 . TRBD2 TRBV7-2 TGTGCCAGCAGCTTAGATGGACTAGCGTCATACGAGCAGTACTTC CASSLDGLASYEQYF
TRBJ1-4 . . TRBV7-2 TGTGCCAGCAGCTTAAACGGCAGGGAAGAAAAACTGTTTTTT CASSLNGREEKLFF
TRBJ2-3 once TRBD2 TRBV7-9 TGTGCCAGCAGCCGCGGGACTAGCGGTTTTACAGATACGCAGTATTTT CASSRGTSGFTDTQYF
TRBJ1-1 . . TRBV29-1 TGCAGCGTTGGCGTGGGGGGGCGACCCGATGAAGCTTTCTTT CSVGVGGRPDEAFF
TRBJ1-2 . . TRBV2 TGTGCCAGCAGTTCGCAGGGGTGGTATGGCTACACCTTC CASSSQGWYGYTF
TRBJ2-5 . TRBD1 TRBV5-1 TGCGCCAGCAGCAGGGACAGGGCGCAAGAGACCCAGTACTTC CASSRDRAQETQYF
TRBJ2-2 . . TRBV27 TGTGCCAGCAGTCAAACTCGGAACACCGGGGAGCTGTTTTTT CASSQTRNTGELFF
TRBJ2-3 . TRBD2 TRBV7-3 TGTGCCAGCAGCGGGGGGGGACTAGCGGGTAATAAGGGCACAGATACGCAGTATTTT CASSGGGLAGNKGTDTQYF
TRBJ2-7 . . TRBV19 TGTGCCAGTAGTATCTCCGTTTTCTACGAGCAGTACTTC CASSISVFYEQYF
TRBJ2-5 . TRBD1 TRBV5-1 TGCGCCAGCAGCCCGCAGACAGGGCAAGAGACCCAGTACTTC CASSPQTGQETQYF
TRBJ2-7 . . TRBV29-1 TGCAGCGTTGGAGAACAACCTAGCTCCTACGAGCAGTACTTC CSVGEQPSSYEQYF
TRBJ2-2 . . TRBV2 TGTGCCACCGGAGCCGAGGGGCGGGGCGGGGAGCTGTTTTTT CATGAEGRGGELFF
TRBJ2-2 . TRBD2 TRBV4-2 TGTGCCAGCAGTCCAGCCTTAGCGGGGGGCCCTGAGCTGTTTTTT CASSPALAGGPELFF
TRBJ2-6 . . TRBV25-1 TGTGCCAGCAGTGAGTTCAGGGCGGGGGCCAACGTCCTGACTTTC CASSEFRAGANVLTF
TRBJ2-7 once . TRBV6-5 TGTGCCAGCAGGATGGAGGGGCTCTACGAGCAGTACTTC CASRMEGLYEQYF
TRBJ1-2 . . TRBV28 TGTGCCAGCAGTTTCGCCAGGGTCGGCTATGGCTACACCTTC CASSFARVGYGYTF
TRBJ1-6 . TRBD1 TRBV5-4 TGTGCCAGCAGCCCTCAGACAGGGCTTTCACCCCTCCACTTT CASSPQTGLSPLHF
TRBJ2-3 . TRBD1 TRBV5-1 TGCGCCAGCAGCTTTACCGGGACAGGGGGCACAGATACGCAGTATTTT CASSFTGTGGTDTQYF
TRBJ1-1 . . TRBV25-1 TGTGCCAGCAGTCAGCAACCCGGGGGACCGGTCTTT CASSQQPGGPVF
TRBJ2-2 few TRBD2 TRBV7-3 TGTGCCAGCAGCTTAACCGGGGGGGGAGACACCGGGGAGCTGTTTTTT CASSLTGGGDTGELFF
TRBJ2-2 . TRBD1 TRBV7-2 TGTGCCAGCAGCCCCACGCGGACAGGGGCAATAGACACCGGGGAGCTGTTTTTT CASSPTRTGAIDTGELFF
TRBJ2-7 . . TRBV27 TGTGCCAGCAGTCTGGCCCCAGGGGAGAGCTCCTACGAGCAGTACTTC CASSLAPGESSYEQYF
TRBJ2-5 . . TRBV7-8 TGTGCCAGCAGTCGTCGGGGGGCCCAAGAGACCCAGTACTTC CASSRRGAQETQYF
TRBJ2-3 . TRBD2 TRBV7-3 TGTGCCAGCAGCTTAGGGCTAGCGGCTAAATCTAGCACAGATACGCAGTATTTT CASSLGLAAKSSTDTQYF
TRBJ1-2 . TRBD1 TRBV7-2 TGTGCCAGCAGCCGTCAGGGGGCCAACTATGGCTACACCTTC CASSRQGANYGYTF
TRBJ1-6 . . TRBV7-2 TGTGCCAGCAGCCAGGGACACAGTAATTCACCCCTCCACTTT CASSQGHSNSPLHF
TRBJ1-1 few . TRBV30 TGTGCCTGGAGCTTAGACAGCACGAACACTGAAGCTTTCTTT CAWSLDSTNTEAFF
TRBJ2-5 . . TRBV19 TGTGCCAGTAGTATCGGCGGGGCTCGGCAAGAGACCCAGTACTTC CASSIGGARQETQYF
TRBJ1-2 . . TRBV7-2 TGTGCCAGCAGCATCGGTGGGGGGAACTATGGCTACACCTTC CASSIGGGNYGYTF
TRBJ1-1 . . TRBV5-4 TGTGCCAGCAGCCTGGAGCGGGACACTGAAGCTTTCTTT CASSLERDTEAFF
TRBJ2-7 . . TRBV5-1 TGCGCCAGCAGCTTGGACGGGGAGGAACTCTACGAGCAGTACTTC CASSLDGEELYEQYF
TRBJ1-2 . TRBD1 TRBV5-8 TGTGCCAGCAGACCCCGGGACAGGGGGCGGATAAACTATGGCTACACCTTC CASRPRDRGRINYGYTF